The 22 T cell receptor beta chains reported below all come from one sample, sequenced in a study of blood T cell repertoires in COVID-19. Clones were read by immunoSEQ multiplex PCR, and TCRdb kept only the in-frame ones, dropping some. The repertoire includes roughly 170,000 clones, under 85% of them detected once, and approximately 7.3% sits in the top ten. Sequencing was done on a sample of peripheral blood. The receptors derive from a human donor in a cohort sampled during active COVID-19.

V is TRBV13 and J is TRBJ2-1; no definite D call. Trimming removed 4 bases from V and 5 bases from J, with 6 bases in between. The CDR3 covers 12 residues. CDR1 PRHDT and CDR2 FYEKMQ come from the germline V gene (reference sequence). CDR3 region: CASSSFDNEQFF. CDR3 nucleotide sequence: TGTGCCAGCAGCTCCTTTGACAATGAGCAGTTCTTC.

This clone was observed once. This chain links TRBV7-6 with TRBJ1-1; no clear D gene. CDR1 SGHVS and CDR2 FNYEAQ come from the germline V gene. The CDR3 spans 14 residues. Trimming stripped 1 base from V and 1 base from J, with 7 bases between. The CDR3 nucleotides read TGTGCCAGCAGCTTAGAGTCAGGGAACACTGAAGCTTTCTTT. Amino acids: CASSLESGNTEAFF.

The chain is built from TRBV5-1 and TRBJ2-7; 8 bases align to TRBD1. V shed 3 bases and J 3 bases; nucleotides not matched to a gene: 5. CDR1 and CDR2 (germline): SGHRS, YFSETQ. The CDR3 sequence is 14 residues long. The CDR3, as DNA: TGCGCCAGCAGCTGGGACAGGCCTAACTACGAGCAGTACTTC. This sequence encodes CASSWDRPNYEQYF.

The gene calls are TRBV4-2 and TRBJ2-5; D unclear. Germline values: CDR1 LGHNA, CDR2 YNFKEQ. This CDR3 comprises 14 residues. V lost 0 bases and J lost 4, with 9 bases in between. CDR3 in DNA: TGTGCCAGCAGCCAAGATACCGGGTCAGAGACCCAGTACTTC. Its protein is CASSQDTGSETQYF.

The chain carries TRBV30 and TRBJ1-1; D not resolved. The length of the CDR3 is 14 residues. Trimming cost V 0 bases and J 2 bases, with 10 bases left between them. Germline V gene lookup returns CDR1 GTSNPN and CDR2 SVGIG (reference sequence). CDR3 DNA sequence: TGTGCCTGGAGTGTACGCCAGATCAACACTGAAGCTTTCTTT. This encodes CAWSVRQINTEAFF.

The genes are TRBV11-2 and TRBJ1-2; D remains ambiguous. The CDR3 contains 14 residues. The germline V gene encodes CDR1 SGHAT and CDR2 FQNNGV. The V end lost 4 bases, the J end lost 3 bases, and 12 bases lay between the germline ends. The CDR3 reads CASSSVGRHYGYTF. CDR3 DNA sequence: TGTGCCAGCAGCTCCGTGGGCAGACACTATGGCTACACCTTC.

The chain is built from TRBV5-6 and TRBJ1-2; D ambiguous. CDR1 and CDR2 (germline): SGHDT, YYEEEE. V shed 2 bases and J shed 4 bases, with 9 bases lying between them. CDR3 length: 13 amino acids. The CDR3 reads CASSLVEGYGYTF. In nucleotides, the CDR3 is TGTGCCAGCAGCTTAGTGGAGGGCTATGGCTACACCTTC. Full variable domain (rest looked up from reference TRBV5-6 and TRBJ1-2): DAGVTQSPTHLIKTRGQQVTLRCSPKSGHDTVSWYQQALGQGPQFIFQYYEEEERQRGNFPDRFSGHQFPNYSSELNVNALLLGDSALYLCASSLVEGYGYTFGSGTRLTVV.

The rearrangement joins TRBV6-1 to TRBJ1-5; 8 bases are shared with TRBD1. The CDR3 sequence is 17 residues long. The trim removed 4 bases at V and 9 bases at J, leaving 17 bases unmatched. Germline lookup yields CDR1 MNHNS and CDR2 SASEGT. The CDR3 reads CASSGPLRTGPSGPQHF. The CDR3 DNA sequence: TGTGCCAGCAGTGGCCCCCTCCGGACAGGGCCCTCTGGGCCCCAGCATTTT.

The rearrangement uses TRBV5-1 and TRBJ1-1; no reliable D call. This CDR3 has 14 residues. Germline CDR1 SGHRS, CDR2 YFSETQ. The germline V and J ends were trimmed by 4 bases and 0 bases, with 10 bases remaining between them. In DNA form, the CDR3 reads TGCGCCAGCAGCCTCCGAGGCCTGAACACTGAAGCTTTCTTT. Translating gives CASSLRGLNTEAFF.

This clone was observed a handful of times. The chain uses TRBV11-2 and TRBJ1-1; D perhaps matches TRBD1 (6 bases). CDR1 is SGHAT, CDR2 FQNNGV, per germline. CDR3 length equals 14 residues. The germline V and J ends were trimmed by 0 bases and 6 bases, with 11 bases remaining between them. The CDR3: CASSLDGGAAEAFF. The CDR3 DNA follows: TGTGCCAGCAGCTTAGACGGGGGGGCGGCTGAAGCTTTCTTT.

This rearrangement joins TRBV3-1 (or the pseudogene TRBV3-2) to TRBJ1-4; D gene unclear. The CDR3 sequence is 14 residues long. Trimming left V 3 bases short and J 8 bases short, with 13 bases between. In germline, CDR1 is LGHDT, CDR2 YNNKEL (reference sequence). This CDR3 is CASSHRGRDEKLFF. The CDR3 coding sequence is TGTGCCAGCAGCCACCGGGGTCGAGACGAAAAACTGTTTTTT.

V gene TRBV19 combines with J gene TRBJ1-1, with D perhaps matching TRBD1 (5 bases). In germline, CDR1 is LNHDA, CDR2 SQIVND (reference sequence). The V end lost 6 bases, the J end lost 0 bases, and 11 bases lay between the germline ends. The CDR3 extends over 14 amino acids. The CDR3 loop reads CASSPQGMNTEAFF. The CDR3 nucleotides read TGTGCCAGTAGCCCCCAGGGTATGAACACTGAAGCTTTCTTT.

J is TRBJ2-1 and V is TRBV12-5; possible D gene TRBD2, 6 bases. Per the germline V gene, CDR1 is LGHNT and CDR2 is FRNRAP. The CDR3 consists of 15 residues. Trimming removed 6 bases at V and 7 bases at J, with 19 bases between. CDR3 sequence reads: CASGQGQHGGNEQFF. For the CDR3, the DNA is TGTGCTAGTGGCCAAGGACAACACGGGGGAAATGAGCAGTTCTTC.

The genes are TRBV6-5 and TRBJ1-4; D call uncertain. The CDR3 spans 15 residues. The V gene's germline CDR1 is MNHEY and CDR2 SVGAGI. V lost 0 bases to trimming and J lost 6 bases, with 11 bases between them. CDR3 residues: CASSYSQLPHEKLFF. In DNA, the CDR3 is TGTGCCAGCAGTTACTCGCAACTACCCCATGAAAAACTGTTTTTT.

This rearrangement joins TRBV6-6 to TRBJ1-2, with D possibly TRBD1 on 5 matching bases. The CDR3 runs to 15 residues. The V and J ends lost 7 bases and 4 bases respectively, with 19 bases between them. Germline-derived CDR1 and CDR2 are MNHNY and SVGAGI (reference sequence). The CDR3 DNA reads TGTGCCAGCACTCCCCGGGGGGATCTTCTCTATGGCTACACCTTC. Translated: CASTPRGDLLYGYTF.

This clone was detected only once. The genes are TRBV6-1 and TRBJ1-3, with 7 bases that match TRBD1. Germline CDR1 and CDR2: MNHNS and SASEGT. The V gene end was trimmed by 3 bases and the J gene end by 0 bases; junction bases not matched to a gene: 5. CDR3 length: 16 amino acids. The CDR3 reads CASSDLGQDSGNTIYF. CDR3 in DNA: TGTGCCAGCAGTGACCTCGGACAGGACTCTGGAAACACCATATATTTT.

The chain joins TRBV6-5 to TRBJ1-3; D is uncertain. Per the germline V gene, CDR1 is MNHEY and CDR2 is SVGAGI. Trimming shortened V by 6 bases and J by 0 bases, and 6 bases separated the two germline ends. The CDR3 contains 13 residues. The CDR3 here is CASRPGSGNTIYF. CDR3 in DNA: TGTGCCAGCAGGCCCGGCTCTGGAAACACCATATATTTT.

This clone was observed a handful of times. V gene TRBV19 combines with J gene TRBJ1-5, with a possible D match to TRBD1 (5 bases). The CDR3 loop spans 13 amino acids. Germline values: CDR1 LNHDA, CDR2 SQIVND (reference sequence). Trimming pared 8 bases from V and 7 bases from J, leaving 15 bases between. In DNA form, the CDR3 reads TGTGCCAGTGCCTCGGGGGTAGGCCAGCCCCAGCATTTT. Residues: CASASGVGQPQHF.

V gene TRBV7-8 combines with J gene TRBJ1-1, with 10 bases identical to TRBD1. This CDR3 comprises 16 residues. Germline CDR1 SGHVS, CDR2 FQNEAQ. V lost 5 bases and J lost 0; bases outside the gene matches: 6. The CDR3 region has the DNA TGTGCCAGCAGCCCCTGGACAGGGGGTTTGAACACTGAAGCTTTCTTT. Protein product: CASSPWTGGLNTEAFF. The whole variable domain, remainder taken from reference TRBV7-8 and TRBJ1-1, is GAGVSQSPRYKVAKRGQDVALRCDPISGHVSLFWYQQALGQGPEFLTYFQNEAQLDKSGLPSDRFFAERPEGSVSTLKIQRTQQEDSAVYLCASSPWTGGLNTEAFFGQGTRLTVV.

The chain carries TRBV3-1 (or the pseudogene TRBV3-2) and TRBJ1-6, with 9 bases aligning to TRBD1. The CDR3 extends over 16 amino acids. Germline CDR1 and CDR2: LGHDT and YNNKEL (reference sequence). Trimming took 4 bases from V and 8 from J; bases not matched to a gene: 9. The CDR3 sequence: CASSPQPDRGDSPLHF. CDR3 bases: TGTGCCAGCAGCCCCCAACCGGACAGGGGTGATTCACCCCTCCACTTT.

The V call is TRBV2, the J call TRBJ2-7, with 7 bases lining up with TRBD2. This CDR3 is 15 amino acids long. From germline, CDR1 is SNHLY and CDR2 FYNNEI. V lost 3 bases to trimming and J lost 0 bases; unmatched junction nucleotides: 5. The CDR3 DNA follows: TGTGCCAGCAGTGACGGGACTACGAGCTCCTACGAGCAGTACTTC. Protein: CASSDGTTSSYEQYF. The whole variable domain, remainder taken from reference TRBV2 and TRBJ2-7, is EPEVTQTPSHQVTQMGQEVILRCVPISNHLYFYWYRQILGQKVEFLVSFYNNEISEKSEIFDDQFSVERPDGSNFTLKIRSTKLEDSAMYFCASSDGTTSSYEQYFGPGTRLTVT.

This clone was counted a single time. This chain connects TRBV9 to TRBJ2-1; possible D gene TRBD1, 6 bases. Trimming took 2 bases from V and 7 from J, leaving 10 bases between them. The V gene's germline CDR1 is SGDLS and CDR2 YYNGEE. The CDR3 runs to 13 residues. CDR3: CASSVGRGNEQFF. Written as DNA, the CDR3 is TGTGCCAGCAGCGTCGGCAGGGGTAATGAGCAGTTCTTC. Full variable domain (outside the CDR3, taken from reference TRBV9 and TRBJ2-1): DSGVTQTPKHLITATGQRVTLRCSPRSGDLSVYWYQQSLDQGLQFLIQYYNGEERAKGNILERFSAQQFPDLHSELNLSSLELGDSALYFCASSVGRGNEQFFGPGTRLTVL.